This T cell receptor beta chain was sequenced for a study of blood T cell repertoires in COVID-19. The assay was immunoSEQ multiplex PCR, and TCRdb's table has in-frame clones only and misses some. This sample has 350,000 to 450,000 clones, with nearly 90% found just once. The CDR3 totals 16 residues. CDR1 is SGHVS and CDR2 is FNYEAQ in the germline V gene. Germline trimming cut 5 bases from V and 3 bases from J; bases unmatched to any gene: 9. The genes are TRBV7-6 and TRBJ2-1, with 8 positions matching TRBD2. The sequence was collected from a woman aged 18-29 years who had been exposed to COVID-19. The sequenced sample consisted of PBMCs or T cells enriched from blood (not recorded which). CDR3 protein: CASSPPGSGGYNEQFF. In nucleotides, the CDR3 is TGTGCCAGCAGCCCCCCAGGGAGCGGGGGCTACAATGAGCAGTTCTTC.